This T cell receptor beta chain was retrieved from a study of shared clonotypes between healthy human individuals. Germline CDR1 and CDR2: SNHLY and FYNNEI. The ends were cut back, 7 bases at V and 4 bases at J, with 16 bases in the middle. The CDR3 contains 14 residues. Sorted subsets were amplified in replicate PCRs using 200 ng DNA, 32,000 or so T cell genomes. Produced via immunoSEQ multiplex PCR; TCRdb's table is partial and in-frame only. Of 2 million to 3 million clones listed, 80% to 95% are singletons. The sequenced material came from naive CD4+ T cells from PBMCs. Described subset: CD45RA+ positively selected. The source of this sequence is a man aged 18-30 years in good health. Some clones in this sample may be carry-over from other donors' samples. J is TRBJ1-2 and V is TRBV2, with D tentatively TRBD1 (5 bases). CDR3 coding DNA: TGTGCCAGCATTTGGGAGGGCCAGGGCTATGGCTACACCTTC. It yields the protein CASIWEGQGYGYTF.